This entry concerns a single TCR beta chain. Its antigen remains unidentified. The sample holds no much larger clone one base away, and base qualities are not on file. The data derive from a study of blood T cell repertoires in COVID-19 (dated by TCRdb to 2020 to 2022). Broadly, across the study: Collaborator samples came from the United States, Italy and Spain and covered acute and convalescent phases of COVID-19. The material from the prospective study consisted of cDNA or gDNA derived from T cells, B-cell-depleted T cells, or PBMCs. Deeply sampled blood TCRbeta repertoires from subjects exposed to, actively infected with, or recovered from COVID-19 were included in the dataset. A freely available public database, intended as a resource for researchers studying the immune response to SARS-CoV-2, is where the repertoires were released. Samples came from the ongoing ImmuneRACE study (first 160 participants) plus 1,254 subjects from 6 global collaborators. A de-identified subject ID, COVID-19 status, age in years and sex were almost always included in the sample metadata. Where available, HLA class I and class II types were taken from metadata supplied by the sample provider and were not determined by assay-based typing. General conclusions and limits of the study: How much clinical and demographic metadata was included differed by source and by participant, and the metadata was provided uncurated.

From a lookup of the germline V gene (reference sequence), CDR1 and CDR2 are MNHEY and SMNVEV. Relative to germline, V is missing 5 bases and J is missing 0 bases, with 2 bases of the junction outside any gene match. The CDR3, cysteine through phenylalanine, is 15 amino acids long. The only DNA kept is the CDR3, 45 bases in frame from the first base. In the prospective study, participants were roughly 18 to 100 years old, resided in about two dozen geographic areas of the United States, and were enrolled through a virtual design. In the prospective study, cohorts were assigned on the basis of participant-reported clinical history obtained from a screening survey and a study questionnaire. For ImmuneRACE Cohort 3, a participant was defined as recovered based on two consecutive negative NP/OP PCR tests, clearance by a healthcare professional, or resolution of symptoms. Mobile phlebotomists in the prospective study collected whole blood, serum and a nasopharyngeal or oropharyngeal swab from every participant. Participants in the prospective study had the option to provide additional blood draws and questionnaires over an approximately 2-month period. Before DNA extraction, blood samples from the prospective study were shipped at room temperature or frozen.

TCRbeta CDR3 regions were amplified from genomic DNA using the immunoSEQ Assay, a bias-controlled multiplex PCR. The original methods were these. The number of nucleated cells in each sample was estimated from the amplification of reference gene primers within the assay. To quantify the absolute abundance of each unique TCRbeta CDR3 rearrangement, sequence reads were collapsed and filtered. Productive Simpson clonality was computed per sample as the square root of Simpson's diversity index over productive rearrangements. Not all clones reach the TCRdb copy of this immuneACCESS table, which keeps in-frame sequences only. Checked studies attribute under half of the gap to unresolved V genes and leave the rest unexplained. V, J and clone size reflect that table, while D and trimming were determined from the DNA. This sample comprises approximately 150,000 clones, around 84% of them detected only once. The ten biggest clones cover 12% to 15% of the sample.

Recombination connected TRBV27 to TRBJ1-5, and TRBD1 aligns with 9 junction nucleotides. Sequencing input: PBMCs or T cells enriched from blood (not recorded which). The origin of this receptor is a man aged 45 to 65 who had recovered from COVID-19. The CDR3 corresponds to CASSPGQGSNQPQHF. The sequenced DNA is TGTGCCAGCAGTCCGGGACAGGGTAGCAATCAGCCCCAGCATTTT.